This T cell receptor (beta chain) was profiled in a study of cytotoxic CD8 clonotypes in ibrutinib-treated CLL (dated by TCRdb to the early 2020s). About the full investigation: In this cohort, some 16 patients were treatment-naive and more than 9 were relapsed/refractory, while under 18 had unmutated IGHV. On average, each sample yielded around 250,000 productive templates and under 95,000 productive rearrangements. Patients were still on ibrutinib when every remission and progressive disease sample was collected. Cryopreserved peripheral blood mononuclear cells were collected before treatment, at response, and at either disease progression or sustained remission. Responses were partial in 25 or so patients and complete in 2; after median approximately 67 months follow-up, about 15 stayed in remission and about twelve progressed. Of the 80 to 95 participants in the trial, roughly 26 had longitudinal samples available. The response samples were drawn at a median of approximately 12 months into treatment, with a range of roughly 6 to 36 months. General conclusions and limits of the study: Sampling times were not matched between patients in sustained remission and patients whose disease was progressing, and lymph node repertoires were not examined. Public clonotypes were found to be uncommon and were observed to contract or remain stable during treatment; the increase in clonality was shown to reflect expansion of private clonotypes at ibrutinib response. Baseline clonality exceeded that of age-matched healthy donors and correlated strongly with circulating CD8+ T-cell counts. At ibrutinib response clonality went up, during sustained remission it held steady, and at progression it dropped back toward baseline.

The time point label for this specimen denotes: approximately 2 years on ibrutinib. For TCR beta library preparation, 1.5 to 2 micrograms of genomic DNA were isolated from cryopreserved PBMCs. Longitudinal blood samples from CLL patients on ibrutinib monotherapy were analyzed using high-throughput TCR beta sequencing. The patients were enrolled in a single-center, open-label phase 2 trial of ibrutinib monotherapy. On a MiSeq, deep resolution sequencing aimed for a depth between 1 in 1 million and 1 in 200,000 T cells, with each clonotype covered about 9.2x on average. TCR beta libraries were generated with the immunoSEQ hsTCRB Kit. As for how the authors treated the data: Data were analyzed with ImmunoSEQ Data Assistant and ImmunoSEQ Analyzer, with V, D and J genes assigned per IMGT definitions. Clonality was computed as one minus normalized Shannon entropy of productive rearrangement frequencies, ranging from 0 to 1. Only overrepresented clonotypes making up at least 0.05% of the repertoire of each patient were included in the public clonotype analysis. Repertoires from about a dozen age-matched healthy donors in immuneACCESS were used as clonality controls. This immuneACCESS table, as held by TCRdb, lists in-frame sequences with V and J called but not all clones. Of the missing ones, under half trace to an unresolved V gene in checked studies; the others have no known cause. D and trimming come from the DNA, and the V and J calls and clone size come from that table. This sample comprises 100,000 or so clones, approximately 58% of them detected only once. Clones ranked in the top ten supply around a third of the sample.

The cysteine opens and the phenylalanine closes a CDR3 of 13 amino acids. Solely the CDR3 DNA is kept, with 39 bases framed from the first base. Trimming removed 2 bases from V and 5 bases from J, leaving 7 bases between the germline ends. The germline V gene provides CDR1 SNHLY and CDR2 FYNNEI. This clone occurred many times. The antigen it recognizes is unknown. Per-nucleotide qualities are absent, and no much larger clonotype sits a single base away. Distinct nucleotide sequences in the sample also encode this CDR3. The rearrangement joined TRBV2 to TRBJ1-5, with no reliable assignment of the D segment. The input for sequencing was PBMCs, taken after 24 months of ibrutinib treatment. This sequence originates from a human donor with chronic lymphocytic leukemia. The CDR3 is CASSERLDQPQHF. The nucleotide sequence reads TGTGCCAGCAGTGAAAGGTTGGATCAGCCCCAGCATTTT.